One and the same sample provided the 8 T cell receptor beta chains below, sequenced in a study of cytomegalovirus exposure and HLA in healthy donors. With 60 Vbeta and 13 Jbeta primers, the PCR was carried out. Profiled with immunoSEQ multiplex PCR; TCRdb holds only in-frame clones, not every one. The table includes 100,000 or so clones, roughly 73% detected once. Sequenced input: PBMCs. These receptors all stem from a man aged 40-55 years in good health and CMV-seronegative.

This chain connects TRBV9 to TRBJ1-2; 8 positions agree with TRBD1. Germline assignment: CDR1 SGDLS and CDR2 YYNGEE. This CDR3 spans 14 amino acids. Trimming cost V 0 bases and J 5 bases; bases outside gene matches: 3. The CDR3 reads CASSVAGQEYGYTF. CDR3 bases: TGTGCCAGCAGCGTAGCGGGACAGGAGTATGGCTACACCTTC.

This clone was seen once. The chain links TRBV19 to TRBJ1-1; no reliable D call. This CDR3 has 15 residues. Germline CDR1 reads LNHDA; CDR2 reads SQIVND (reference sequence). Deletions cut 3 bases from V and 0 bases from J, with 11 bases between. CDR3 nucleotides: TGTGCCAGTAGTATGTCTCCCAGTTTGAACACTGAAGCTTTCTTT. This codes for CASSMSPSLNTEAFF. Supplemented by reference TRBV19 and TRBJ1-1, the full variable domain reads DGGITQSPKYLFRKEGQNVTLSCEQNLNHDAMYWYRQDPGQGLRLIYYSQIVNDFQKGDIAEGYSVSREKKESFPLTVTSAQKNPTAFYLCASSMSPSLNTEAFFGQGTRLTVV.

This clone is a singleton in its sample. J is TRBJ1-1 and V is TRBV19; a weak D match, TRBD1 (5 bases). Germline values: CDR1 LNHDA, CDR2 SQIVND (reference sequence). V was trimmed by 0 bases and J by 8 bases, leaving 7 bases between them. The CDR3 spans 12 residues. CDR3: CASSIENREAFF. CDR3 DNA: TGTGCCAGTAGTATAGAGAACAGGGAAGCTTTCTTT.

This clone was seen more than once but under ten times. The J gene is TRBJ2-3, the V gene TRBV2; 10 bases agree with TRBD1. With V trimmed by 3 bases and J by 5 bases, 2 bases remained unmatched. Germline CDR1 and CDR2: SNHLY and FYNNEI. The CDR3 spans 14 residues. CDR3 DNA sequence: TGTGCCAGCAGTGACCGGGACAGGGGAGATACGCAGTATTTT. It yields the protein CASSDRDRGDTQYF.

This chain joins TRBV6-1 and TRBJ1-6, with D unclear. V was clipped by 7 bases and J by 3 bases, with 13 bases between them. In germline, CDR1 is MNHNS, CDR2 SASEGT. This CDR3 region has 15 residues. DNA for the CDR3: TGTGCCAGCATAGGGAGGCTGGACTATAATTCACCCCTCCACTTT. It translates to CASIGRLDYNSPLHF.

The chain uses TRBV27 and TRBJ1-2; 8 nucleotides agree with TRBD1. V lost 5 bases, J lost 8 bases, and 7 bases stayed unmatched. The CDR3 is made up of 13 amino acids. In germline, CDR1 is MNHEY, CDR2 SMNVEV (reference sequence). The CDR3, as DNA: TGTGCCAGCAGTATCGGACAGGGAGGAGGCTACACCTTC. It codes for CASSIGQGGGYTF.

The chain joins TRBV5-1 to TRBJ2-5; weak D call: TRBD2 (5 bases). This CDR3 is 14 amino acids long. The germline gives CDR1 SGHRS, CDR2 YFSETQ. With 4 bases removed from V and 3 bases from J, the gap between germline ends came to 13 bases. The DNA for the CDR3 is TGCGCCAGCAGCGGCCCGAGGGCAGAAGAGACCCAGTACTTC. Amino acids: CASSGPRAEETQYF.

This sequence joins TRBV6-1 and TRBJ1-5; D is possibly TRBD1 (5 bases). Trimming stripped 8 bases from V and 2 bases from J, with 16 bases between. Looked up from germline, CDR1 is MNHNS and CDR2 is SASEGT. The CDR3 covers 15 residues. CDR3 sequence reads: CASVGGADGNQPQHF. CDR3 DNA sequence: TGTGCCAGCGTTGGAGGGGCAGACGGCAATCAGCCCCAGCATTTT.